This TCR beta chain was captured in a study of siplizumab effects on memory and regulatory T cells. In each sample, about 10^5 TCR templates were assayed. Generated by immunoSEQ multiplex PCR, the TCRdb table keeps only in-frame clones and is missing some. In the table there are 75,000 to 100,000 clones, roughly 94% of which are singletons. In the case of this clone: The antigen is not known.

CDR1 and CDR2 from the germline V gene are SGHTA and FQGNSA. This CDR3 has 15 residues. V shed 6 bases and J 4 bases; nucleotides not matched to a gene: 9. Study-level results: Roughly 75-95% of proliferating CD4+ or CD8+ clones lacked a naive or memory phenotype that could be assigned.

The V gene is TRBV7-2, the J gene TRBJ2-7; 10 bases agree with TRBD1. The TCR comes from a human donor in good health. Material for sequencing was non-Treg CD4+ T cells sorted from blood. DNA for the CDR3: TGTGCCAGCAGAGACCGGGACAGGGGAGCTTACGAGCAGTACTTC. Amino acids: CASRDRDRGAYEQYF.